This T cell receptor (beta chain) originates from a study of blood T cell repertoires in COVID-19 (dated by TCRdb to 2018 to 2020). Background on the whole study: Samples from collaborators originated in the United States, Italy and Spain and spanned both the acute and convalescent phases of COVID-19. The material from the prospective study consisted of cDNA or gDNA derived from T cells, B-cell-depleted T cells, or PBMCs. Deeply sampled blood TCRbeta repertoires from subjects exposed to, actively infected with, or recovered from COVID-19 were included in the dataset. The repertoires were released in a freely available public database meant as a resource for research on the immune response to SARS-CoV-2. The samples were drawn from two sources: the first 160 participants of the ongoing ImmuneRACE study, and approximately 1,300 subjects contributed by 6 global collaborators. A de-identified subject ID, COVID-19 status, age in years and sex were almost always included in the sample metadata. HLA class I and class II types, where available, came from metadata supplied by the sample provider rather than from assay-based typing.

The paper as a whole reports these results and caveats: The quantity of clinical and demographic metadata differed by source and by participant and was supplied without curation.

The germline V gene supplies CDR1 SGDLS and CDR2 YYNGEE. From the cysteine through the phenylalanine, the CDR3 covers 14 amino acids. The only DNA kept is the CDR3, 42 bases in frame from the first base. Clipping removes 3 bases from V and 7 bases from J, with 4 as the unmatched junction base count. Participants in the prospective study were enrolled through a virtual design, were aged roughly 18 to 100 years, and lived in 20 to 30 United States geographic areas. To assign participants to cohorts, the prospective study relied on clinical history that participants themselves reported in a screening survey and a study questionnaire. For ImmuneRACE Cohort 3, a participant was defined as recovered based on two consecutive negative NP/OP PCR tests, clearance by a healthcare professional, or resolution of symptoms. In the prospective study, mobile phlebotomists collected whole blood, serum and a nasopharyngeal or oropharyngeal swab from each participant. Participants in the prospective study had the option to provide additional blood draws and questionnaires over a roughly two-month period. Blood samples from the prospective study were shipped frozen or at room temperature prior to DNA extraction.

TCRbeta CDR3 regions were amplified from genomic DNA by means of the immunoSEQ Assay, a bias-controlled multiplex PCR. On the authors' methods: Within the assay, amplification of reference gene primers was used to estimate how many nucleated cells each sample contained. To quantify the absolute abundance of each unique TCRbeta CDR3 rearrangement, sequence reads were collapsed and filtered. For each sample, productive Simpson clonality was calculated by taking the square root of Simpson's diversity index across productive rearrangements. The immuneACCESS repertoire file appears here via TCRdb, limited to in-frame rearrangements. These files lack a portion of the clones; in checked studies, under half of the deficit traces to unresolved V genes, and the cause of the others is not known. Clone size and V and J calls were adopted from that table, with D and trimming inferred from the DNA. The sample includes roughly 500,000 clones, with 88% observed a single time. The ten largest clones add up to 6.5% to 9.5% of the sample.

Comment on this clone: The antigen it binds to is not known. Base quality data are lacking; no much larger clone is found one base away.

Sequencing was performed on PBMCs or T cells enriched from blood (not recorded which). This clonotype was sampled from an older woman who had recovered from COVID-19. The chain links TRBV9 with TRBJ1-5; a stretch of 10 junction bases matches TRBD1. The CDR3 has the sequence CASSGAGQGQPQHF. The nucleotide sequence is TGTGCCAGCAGCGGCGCGGGACAGGGGCAGCCCCAGCATTTT. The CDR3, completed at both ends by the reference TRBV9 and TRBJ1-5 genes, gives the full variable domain DSGVTQTPKHLITATGQRVTLRCSPRSGDLSVYWYQQSLDQGLQFLIQYYNGEERAKGNILERFSAQQFPDLHSELNLSSLELGDSALYFCASSGAGQGQPQHFGDGTRLSIL.